This T cell receptor (beta chain) was sequenced for a study of blood T cell repertoires in COVID-19. Study at large: COVID-19 samples from acute and convalescent phases originated in the United States, Italy and Spain. The cDNA or gDNA used as material had been derived from T cells, B-cell-depleted T cells, or PBMCs.

The CDR3 spans 13 residues. Trimming took 0 bases from V and 9 from J, leaving 6 bases between them. Germline CDR1 reads KGHSH; CDR2 reads LQKENI. Under the authors' procedure: From reference gene primer amplification, estimates of nucleated cell counts were derived. Measured with immunoSEQ multiplex PCR; TCRdb has only the in-frame clones, and not every one. D and trimming were read from the DNA, whereas the V and J calls and clone size are those reported in that table. Of 150,000 to 200,000 clones in the sample, roughly nine tenths are singletons; the top ten hold around a fifth. The source material was peripheral blood. This receptor was obtained from a man in his sixties with active or convalescent COVID-19. The chain combines TRBV18 with TRBJ1-6; D not certain. The CDR3 coding sequence is TGTGCCAGCTCACCACCGGGCAGTTCACCCCTCCACTTT. Its translation: CASSPPGSSPLHF.